The entry below gives a single T cell receptor beta chain sequence along with its context. The sample belongs to a study of blood T cells in healthy people across ages. The authors ran a second PCR of 7 to 11 cycles using a sample-barcoded 5' primer and a J-beta primer mix. Each CDR3 protein is one row after TCRdb ran MiXCR on the 5' RACE reads. The repertoire has under 2,000,000 distinct CDR3 sequences, 49% of them found once; the top ten carry approximately 2.1%. The source material was blood. The clonotype was recovered from a woman aged 40 to 50 in good health.

As DNA, the CDR3 is TGTGCCAGCAGCTTAACTCTAGCGGGGGCCGCCGGTGAGCAGTTCTTC. Translation: CASSLTLAGAAGEQFF. This chain connects TRBV7-3 to TRBJ2-1, with 10 positions matching TRBD2. The CDR3 totals 16 residues. The V gene's germline CDR1 is SGHTA and CDR2 FQGTGA. The J segment lost 9 bases and the V segment lost 0 bases, leaving 8 bases of the junction unmatched.